A single sample gave rise to the 25 T cell receptor beta chains below, sequenced in a study of blood T cell repertoires in COVID-19. Profiled with immunoSEQ multiplex PCR; TCRdb holds only in-frame clones, not every one. The data hold some 160,000 clones, with around 84% observed a single time. The sample comprised PBMCs or T cells enriched from blood (not recorded which). The receptors here all came from a woman aged 50 to 65 who had recovered from COVID-19.

This chain links TRBV18 with TRBJ2-5; 11 positions agree with TRBD2. Germline V lookup: CDR1 KGHSH, CDR2 LQKENI. CDR3 length equals 13 residues. V gave up 5 bases and J gave up 5 bases; unmatched junction bases: 1. CDR3 coding DNA: TGTGCCAGCTCAAGACTAGCGGGGGAGACCCAGTACTTC. Translated: CASSRLAGETQYF.

This rearrangement joins TRBV4-1 to TRBJ2-5, with a weak D call TRBD2 (5 bases). Germline CDR1 is MGHRA and CDR2 is YSYEKL. The CDR3 contains 14 residues. Trimming removed 4 bases from V and 1 base from J, with 10 bases in between. The CDR3 region is CASSPGLAQETQYF. The CDR3 coding sequence is TGCGCCAGCAGCCCGGGGTTGGCCCAAGAGACCCAGTACTTC.

The chain joins TRBV19 to TRBJ2-1; 13 bases match TRBD2. CDR1 and CDR2 (germline): LNHDA, SQIVND (reference sequence). V lost 4 bases, J lost 4 bases, and 7 bases stayed unmatched. This CDR3 is 17 amino acids long. CDR3 coding DNA: TGTGCCAGTAGTACCGCCGGACTAGCGGGAGTTTACAATGAGCAGTTCTTC. Protein sequence: CASSTAGLAGVYNEQFF.

The chain has TRBV5-1 and TRBJ1-1; 8 positions match TRBD1. This CDR3 spans 13 amino acids. Germline CDR1 SGHRS, CDR2 YFSETQ. The junction had 11 bases not matched to a gene; V was cut back by 5 bases and J by 11 bases. DNA for the CDR3: TGCGCCAGCAGAGCGGGGCCAGGGGGCTCGGCTTTCTTT. This encodes CASRAGPGGSAFF. Supplemented by reference TRBV5-1 and TRBJ1-1, the full variable domain reads KAGVTQTPRYLIKTRGQQVTLSCSPISGHRSVSWYQQTPGQGLQFLFEYFSETQRNKGNFPGRFSGRQFSNSRSEMNVSTLELGDSALYLCASRAGPGGSAFFGQGTRLTVV.

This clone was found a few times. V and J are TRBV29-1 and TRBJ1-1, with a weak D call TRBD1 (6 bases). Germline loops: CDR1 SQVTM, CDR2 ANQGSEA. V was cut by 4 bases and J by 0 bases, with 15 bases left in between. This CDR3 is 15 amino acids long. CDR3 protein: CSVVRDTRLNTEAFF. CDR3 nucleotides: TGCAGCGTTGTCCGGGACACTAGATTGAACACTGAAGCTTTCTTT.

This sequence joins TRBV6-5 and TRBJ2-3; 7 nucleotides match TRBD1. The ends lost 6 bases at V and 5 bases at J; junction bases unmatched: 5. Per the germline V gene, CDR1 is MNHEY and CDR2 is SVGAGI. The CDR3 is made up of 13 amino acids. The CDR3 region is CASRQGLEDTQYF. The CDR3 nucleotides are TGTGCCAGCAGACAGGGGTTGGAAGATACGCAGTATTTT.

The chain links TRBV27 to TRBJ2-3; TRBD1 aligns across 9 bases. This CDR3 region has 15 residues. CDR1 is MNHEY, CDR2 SMNVEV, per germline (reference sequence). V lost 4 bases and J lost 5; bases outside the gene matches: 7. DNA for the CDR3: TGTGCCAGCAGTTCCGGCGGGACAGGGCTAGATACGCAGTATTTT. This encodes CASSSGGTGLDTQYF.

This rearrangement joins TRBV7-2 to TRBJ2-5, with D perhaps TRBD2 (5 bases). Germline assignment: CDR1 SGHTA and CDR2 FQGNSA. V gave up 1 base and J gave up 4 bases, with 10 bases separating them. The length of the CDR3 is 14 residues. The CDR3 nucleotides are TGTGCCAGCAGCTTAGACGGTAGCGTAGAGACCCAGTACTTC. It yields the protein CASSLDGSVETQYF.

Regarding this clone: The junction does not match germline at one end; this may be a read error. V and J are TRBV6-1 and TRBJ1-5; maybe TRBD1 (6 bases). The CDR3 runs to 14 residues. In germline, CDR1 is MNHNS, CDR2 SASEGT. CDR3 sequence (DNA): TGTGCCAGCACTGAACGAACGGACAGTCAGCCCCAGCATTTT. Encoded protein: CASTERTDSQPQHF.

The V gene is TRBV7-9, the J gene TRBJ2-5, with D possibly matching TRBD2 (6 bases). Per the germline V gene, CDR1 is SEHNR and CDR2 is FQNEAQ (reference sequence). V lost 3 bases, J lost 3 bases, and 14 bases lay in between. This CDR3 is built from 15 residues. Written as DNA, the CDR3 is TGTGCCAGCAGCTTTGCCCGGCGGGGTGAAGAGACCCAGTACTTC. Translating gives CASSFARRGEETQYF. Supplemented by reference TRBV7-9 and TRBJ2-5, the full variable domain reads DTGVSQNPRHKITKRGQNVTFRCDPISEHNRLYWYRQTLGQGPEFLTYFQNEAQLEKSRLLSDRFSAERPKGSFSTLEIQRTEQGDSAMYLCASSFARRGEETQYFGPGTRLLVL.

This chain joins TRBV12-3 or TRBV12-4 and TRBJ1-2, with a weak D call TRBD1 (6 bases). Trimming stripped 6 bases from V and 5 bases from J, with 7 bases between. The CDR3 is made up of 11 amino acids. The CDR3: CASSTGYGYTF. The CDR3 DNA reads TGTGCCAGCAGCACAGGGTATGGCTACACCTTC.

The chain joins TRBV7-2 to TRBJ1-2; possible D gene TRBD1, 5 bases. Germline-derived CDR1 and CDR2 are SGHTA and FQGNSA. The germline V and J ends were trimmed by 5 bases and 3 bases, with 25 bases remaining between them. The CDR3 is made up of 18 amino acids. The CDR3 region is CASSMKGYGAIGDYGYTF. In DNA form, the CDR3 reads TGTGCCAGCAGCATGAAGGGGTACGGAGCAATCGGTGACTATGGCTACACCTTC.

The V call is TRBV10-3, the J call TRBJ2-7; 8 bases match TRBD1. The V segment lost 6 bases and the J segment 5 bases; nucleotides outside the gene matches: 9. Looked up from germline, CDR1 is ENHRY and CDR2 is SYGVKD. This CDR3 is built from 14 residues. This CDR3 reads CAIRDLGQGHEQYF. The CDR3 nucleotides read TGTGCCATCAGGGACCTTGGACAGGGACACGAGCAGTACTTC.

About this clone: The same CDR3 can be traced to other DNA sequences in this sample. DNA of the CDR3: TGTGCCAGTAGTATCGGCCAGGGGGCGAACGAGCAGTACTTC. Translation: CASSIGQGANEQYF. The chain couples TRBV19 to TRBJ2-7; TRBD1 matches at 8 bases. The CDR3 is 14 amino acids. V was clipped by 3 bases and J by 5 bases; unmatched bases: 6. Germline CDR1 is LNHDA and CDR2 is SQIVND (reference sequence).

J is TRBJ2-5 and V is TRBV7-9; 7 bases map to TRBD1. The CDR3 is 15 amino acids. Germline V lookup: CDR1 SEHNR, CDR2 FQNEAQ (reference sequence). V lost 1 base and J lost 4; bases outside the gene matches: 6. The CDR3 region is CASSLVGTATETQYF. The CDR3, as DNA: TGTGCCAGCAGCTTAGTTGGGACAGCCACAGAGACCCAGTACTTC.

V and J are TRBV7-2 and TRBJ2-3, with TRBD2 identical over 7 bases. V gave up 3 bases and J gave up 6 bases; unmatched junction bases: 0. This CDR3 region has 12 residues. Germline V gives CDR1 SGHTA, CDR2 FQGNSA. The CDR3 is CASSFGRDTQYF. The CDR3 region has the DNA TGTGCCAGCAGCTTCGGGAGGGATACGCAGTATTTT. The full variable domain, rest sourced from reference TRBV7-2 and TRBJ2-3, is GAGVSQSPSNKVTEKGKDVELRCDPISGHTALYWYRQSLGQGLEFLIYFQGNSAPDKSGLPSDRFSAERTGGSVSTLTIQRTQQEDSAVYLCASSFGRDTQYFGPGTRLTVL.

This clone was detected only a few times. The chain employs TRBV7-2 and TRBJ2-7, with D uncertain. The CDR3 contains 13 residues. CDR1 is SGHTA, CDR2 FQGNSA, per germline. The V gene lost 1 base and the J gene lost 1 base, with 5 bases spanning the gap. The CDR3 nucleotides are TGTGCCAGCAGCTTAGAACAGTCCTACGAGCAGTACTTC. The encoded protein is CASSLEQSYEQYF. Supplemented by reference TRBV7-2 and TRBJ2-7, the full variable domain reads GAGVSQSPSNKVTEKGKDVELRCDPISGHTALYWYRQSLGQGLEFLIYFQGNSAPDKSGLPSDRFSAERTGGSVSTLTIQRTQQEDSAVYLCASSLEQSYEQYFGPGTRLTVT.

The chain links TRBV4-2 to TRBJ1-6, with D possibly TRBD1 on 5 matching bases. Germline V lookup: CDR1 LGHNA, CDR2 YNFKEQ. This CDR3 region has 16 residues. V was trimmed by 1 base and J by 0 bases, leaving 7 bases between them. The CDR3, as DNA: TGTGCCAGCAGCCAAGCGGGGGGCTCCTATAATTCACCCCTCCACTTT. Its translation: CASSQAGGSYNSPLHF.

This sequence joins TRBV5-1 and TRBJ1-2; D not certain. The germline V and J ends were trimmed by 4 bases and 8 bases, with 18 bases remaining between them. The V gene's germline CDR1 is SGHRS and CDR2 YFSETQ. The CDR3 contains 14 residues. CDR3: CASSLSPAIRGYTF. The CDR3 region has the DNA TGCGCCAGCAGCCTAAGTCCGGCAATCAGGGGCTACACCTTC.

The chain combines TRBV6-5 with TRBJ2-7, with TRBD2 matching over 9 bases. This CDR3 is built from 14 residues. The J segment lost 3 bases and the V segment lost 7 bases, leaving 7 bases of the junction unmatched. Germline CDR1 MNHEY, CDR2 SVGAGI. Written as DNA, the CDR3 is TGTGCCAGCACTCGGGGTAGCGGGAGCTACGAGCAGTACTTC. As protein: CASTRGSGSYEQYF.

A single count supports this clone. The rearrangement links TRBV7-3 to TRBJ2-7, with 8 positions matching TRBD1. Germline loops: CDR1 SGHTA, CDR2 FQGTGA. The CDR3 contains 16 residues. Germline trimming cut 5 bases from V and 2 bases from J; bases unmatched to any gene: 11. CDR3 region: CASSPSAGTGPYEQYF. The CDR3, as DNA: TGTGCCAGCAGCCCGAGTGCCGGGACAGGACCCTACGAGCAGTACTTC.

The rearrangement links TRBV6-2 or TRBV6-3 to TRBJ1-6, with D perhaps TRBD1 (6 bases). The germline V gene has CDR1 MNHEY and CDR2 SVGEGT. V was shortened by 5 bases and J by 3 bases, with 11 bases between the two germline ends. This CDR3 has 15 residues. This CDR3 reads CASSPDSVYNSPLHF. The CDR3 DNA follows: TGTGCCAGCAGTCCGGACAGCGTCTATAATTCACCCCTCCACTTT.

The genes are TRBV19 and TRBJ1-1; D is undetermined. This CDR3 is built from 14 residues. The ends were cut back, 1 base at V and 9 bases at J, with 15 bases in the middle. CDR1 is LNHDA, CDR2 SQIVND, per germline (reference sequence). The CDR3 region is CASSIGAGSRKAFF. The CDR3 region has the DNA TGTGCCAGTAGTATAGGGGCGGGGAGCAGAAAAGCTTTCTTT.

The chain is built from TRBV19 and TRBJ1-4; D unresolved. Germline CDR1 reads LNHDA; CDR2 reads SQIVND (reference sequence). With 3 bases removed from V and 0 bases from J, the gap between germline ends came to 11 bases. The CDR3 extends over 16 amino acids. The CDR3 DNA is TGTGCCAGTAGTATTCTGTTCGGGGCAACTAATGAAAAACTGTTTTTT. As protein: CASSILFGATNEKLFF.

The rearrangement joins TRBV14 to TRBJ2-7, with 9 bases matching TRBD1. With V trimmed by 2 bases and J by 3 bases, 11 bases remained unmatched. The CDR3 loop spans 17 amino acids. Germline V CDR1 and CDR2: SGHDN, FVKESK. The CDR3 is CASSQLLGQGPGYEQYF. The CDR3 bases are TGTGCCAGCAGCCAACTTTTGGGACAGGGACCAGGCTACGAGCAGTACTTC.